This is a list of T cell receptor beta chains from one sample in a study of blood T cell repertoires in COVID-19. Produced via immunoSEQ multiplex PCR; TCRdb's table is partial and in-frame only. The sample gives 45,000 to 65,000 clones, about 80% of which show up once; less than 4.5% is in the top ten. The sequenced sample was peripheral blood. The source is a man aged 55 to 70 with acute or convalescent COVID-19. The CDR3 runs from the conserved cysteine through the conserved F or W. A D gene is named only where the DNA matches it firmly. Clone size is shown for a subset of rows, as once, few, many or a class of expanded clone.

CDR3nt: TGTGCCAGCAGTTGGACAAGTTTCGGCGAAAAACTGTTTTTT
CDR3aa: CASSWTSFGEKLFF
d_gene: .
j_gene: TRBJ1-4
v_gene: TRBV6-5
abundance: .

CDR3nt: TGTGCCAGCTCACCAACCAGATCCTACAATGAGCAGTTCTTC
CDR3aa: CASSPTRSYNEQFF
d_gene: .
j_gene: TRBJ2-1
v_gene: TRBV18
abundance: .

CDR3nt: TGTGCCAGCAGTTATCAGGGAACGGGCGGAAACACCATATATTTT
CDR3aa: CASSYQGTGGNTIYF
d_gene: .
j_gene: TRBJ1-3
v_gene: TRBV2
abundance: .

CDR3nt: TGTGCCACCAGCAGTCCGGTTAATGGAGACGAGCAGTACTTC
CDR3aa: CATSSPVNGDEQYF
d_gene: .
j_gene: TRBJ2-7
v_gene: TRBV15
abundance: once

CDR3nt: TGTGCCACCAGCAGTGGAGTTAGGACAGGACGCTTGTTC
CDR3aa: CATSSGVRTGRLF
d_gene: TRBD1
j_gene: TRBJ2-7
v_gene: TRBV15
abundance: .

CDR3nt: TGTGCCAGCAGTGAAGGGGACAGGCTCCAAGAGACCCAGTACTTC
CDR3aa: CASSEGDRLQETQYF
d_gene: TRBD1
j_gene: TRBJ2-5
v_gene: TRBV2
abundance: .

CDR3nt: TGTGCCAGCAGCCCAGGGGCGGGTCAGCCCCAGCATTTT
CDR3aa: CASSPGAGQPQHF
d_gene: .
j_gene: TRBJ1-5
v_gene: TRBV9
abundance: .

CDR3nt: TGTGCCAGCAGCCAAGGGACAGGGAATCGACTAAAAGAAAAACTGTTTTTT
CDR3aa: CASSQGTGNRLKEKLFF
d_gene: TRBD1
j_gene: TRBJ1-4
v_gene: TRBV7-9
abundance: .

CDR3nt: TGTGCCAGTACTCATATGGGCAACACTGAAGCTTTCTTT
CDR3aa: CASTHMGNTEAFF
d_gene: .
j_gene: TRBJ1-1
v_gene: TRBV19
abundance: .

CDR3nt: TGTGCCAGCAGTTTAGGGCCCCTCGGAGGCTACACCTTC
CDR3aa: CASSLGPLGGYTF
d_gene: .
j_gene: TRBJ1-2
v_gene: TRBV27
abundance: .

CDR3nt: TGTGCCAGTACTTATACCCCCCCCACAGGCAATCAGCCCCAGCATTTT
CDR3aa: CASTYTPPTGNQPQHF
d_gene: .
j_gene: TRBJ1-5
v_gene: TRBV19
abundance: .

CDR3nt: TGTGCCAGTAGTATCTTAGCTAGCGGGTTCAATGAGCAGTTCTTC
CDR3aa: CASSILASGFNEQFF
d_gene: TRBD2
j_gene: TRBJ2-1
v_gene: TRBV19
abundance: .

CDR3nt: TGTGCCAGCAGTTCGGGGGCGAACACCGGGGAGCTGTTTTTT
CDR3aa: CASSSGANTGELFF
d_gene: .
j_gene: TRBJ2-2
v_gene: TRBV27
abundance: .

CDR3nt: TGCAGCGTTGTGAGTCTTAGCGGCACAGATACGCAGTATTTT
CDR3aa: CSVVSLSGTDTQYF
d_gene: .
j_gene: TRBJ2-3
v_gene: TRBV29-1
abundance: .

CDR3nt: TGTGCCACCTTGGACAGGGGGCTTACTGAAGCTTTCTTT
CDR3aa: CATLDRGLTEAFF
d_gene: TRBD1
j_gene: TRBJ1-1
v_gene: TRBV24-1
abundance: .

CDR3nt: TGTGCCATCAGTGCCAGGGTGGAAGAGACCCAGTACTTC
CDR3aa: CAISARVEETQYF
d_gene: .
j_gene: TRBJ2-5
v_gene: TRBV10-3
abundance: .

CDR3nt: TGTGCCAGCAGCCGGACAGCTACAGGGGGCCTTATAGATACGCAGTATTTT
CDR3aa: CASSRTATGGLIDTQYF
d_gene: TRBD1
j_gene: TRBJ2-3
v_gene: TRBV7-6
abundance: .

CDR3nt: TGTGCCAGCAGCCCGACAGGGGCCAGCTCTGGGGCCAACGTCCTGACTTTC
CDR3aa: CASSPTGASSGANVLTF
d_gene: TRBD1
j_gene: TRBJ2-6
v_gene: TRBV5-6
abundance: .

CDR3nt: TGTGCCAGCGGGGACACCCCAACCTTGAACACTGAAGCTTTCTTT
CDR3aa: CASGDTPTLNTEAFF
d_gene: .
j_gene: TRBJ1-1
v_gene: TRBV2
abundance: .

CDR3nt: TGTGCCAGCAGTATTATGTTGGGGGCTCTGGGAGAGACCCAGTACTTC
CDR3aa: CASSIMLGALGETQYF
d_gene: .
j_gene: TRBJ2-5
v_gene: TRBV2
abundance: .

CDR3nt: TGCGCCAGCATGAGGGGGGGCTCCTACGAGCAGTACTTC
CDR3aa: CASMRGGSYEQYF
d_gene: .
j_gene: TRBJ2-7
v_gene: TRBV10-2
abundance: .

CDR3nt: TGTGCCAGCAGCCTCAGGGCCGTCACCGGGGAGCTGTTTTTT
CDR3aa: CASSLRAVTGELFF
d_gene: .
j_gene: TRBJ2-2
v_gene: TRBV7-9
abundance: .

CDR3nt: TGTGCCAGCAGCTCCAGTACCGGGACAGGGTTTGATGGCTACACCTTC
CDR3aa: CASSSSTGTGFDGYTF
d_gene: TRBD1
j_gene: TRBJ1-2
v_gene: TRBV7-9
abundance: .

CDR3nt: TGTGCCAGCTCACCACTAGCGGGGGGCTCCTACGAGCAGTACTTC
CDR3aa: CASSPLAGGSYEQYF
d_gene: TRBD2
j_gene: TRBJ2-7
v_gene: TRBV18
abundance: .

CDR3nt: TGTGCCAGCTCACATGCGGGCCCCCATGAAAAACTGTTTTTT
CDR3aa: CASSHAGPHEKLFF
d_gene: .
j_gene: TRBJ1-4
v_gene: TRBV18
abundance: .